This record concerns one T cell receptor (beta chain) sequence. Per the study methods: From reference gene primer amplification, estimates of nucleated cell counts were derived. Repertoires were generated with immunoSEQ multiplex PCR, while TCRdb's copy carries only in-frame clones and drops some. The DNA gave D and trimming, while V, J and clone size come from that table. The repertoire consists of about 100,000 clones, with approximately 79% occurring once and the leading ten covering less than 25%. This sample is part of a study of blood T cell repertoires in COVID-19. About the study: From the United States, Italy and Spain came samples of acute and convalescent COVID-19. PBMCs, B-cell-depleted T cells, or T cells provided the cDNA or gDNA that made up the material.

This CDR3 has 16 amino acids. The germline V gene has CDR1 LNHNV and CDR2 YYDKDF (reference sequence). Between the trimmed V and J ends, which lost 5 bases and 7 bases, there was a span of 23 bases. The chain recombines TRBV15 with TRBJ2-5, with a weak D call TRBD2 (7 bases). This receptor was taken from a man in his sixties or seventies with active or convalescent COVID-19. Sequencing was done on a sample of peripheral blood. CDR3 bases: TGTGCCACCAGCGAGGGGGGGCAGGGGCGGACCGGGACCCAGTACTTC. Amino acids: CATSEGGQGRTGTQYF.